The entry below describes one T cell receptor (beta chain). Its specificity is not known. cDNA libraries for TCR alpha and TCR beta, carrying sample barcodes and UMIs, came from 5'RACE with constant-segment primers. Each CDR3 protein gets one entry after TCRdb re-called the 5' RACE reads with MiXCR. In the table there are some 68,000 distinct CDR3 sequences, around 15% of which are singletons. The data stem from a study of T-cell memory formation after mild COVID-19. Study-level results: CD4+ contracting clones were mainly CM and EM; CD8+ ones, EMRA. In pre-infection memory, a portion of responding clones appeared, which suggested that cross-reactive memory joined. There was a balanced CD4/CD8 profile in clones contracting day 15 to 85, and later expanders leaned CD4+.

V was trimmed by 3 bases and J by 2 bases, leaving 11 bases between them. The CDR3 has 14 residues. Per germline, CDR1 LGHDT and CDR2 YNNKEL (reference sequence). What was sequenced was PBMCs or a T cell subset sorted from them (not recorded which). The genes are TRBV3-1 and TRBJ2-7; a weak D match, TRBD2 (5 bases). The origin of this receptor is an adult woman who had mild COVID-19 (a few samples of this study predate the infection). Cell type and time point are not known. The CDR3 DNA is TGTGCCAGCAGCCATACGGAGGTGGCCTACGAGCAGTACTTC. This gives the protein CASSHTEVAYEQYF.